Below are 30 T cell receptor beta chains sequenced from a single sample in a study of cytomegalovirus exposure and HLA in healthy donors. The PCR employed 60 Vbeta primers together with 13 Jbeta primers. Repertoires were generated with immunoSEQ multiplex PCR, while TCRdb's copy carries only in-frame clones and drops some. The sample holds 25,000 to 30,000 clones; about 64% are singletons and the top ten take roughly two fifths. Sample: PBMCs. These receptor sequences come from a male donor in good health and CMV-seropositive.

V is TRBV7-6 and J is TRBJ2-3; maybe TRBD2 (5 bases). The CDR3 length is 13 residues. The germline V gene encodes CDR1 SGHVS and CDR2 FNYEAQ. Trimming shortened V by 5 bases and J by 5 bases, and 11 bases separated the two germline ends. The CDR3 spells CASSPAREDTQYF. As DNA, the CDR3 is TGTGCCAGCAGCCCGGCCCGGGAAGATACGCAGTATTTT.

This clone was recorded once. The V and J genes are TRBV16 and TRBJ2-5, with D perhaps matching TRBD1 (5 bases). This CDR3 contains 14 residues. V gave up 2 bases and J gave up 4 bases, with 11 bases separating them. Per germline, CDR1 KGHSY and CDR2 FQNENV. CDR3 DNA: TGTGCCAGCAGCCAAGGCAGGGCAGGAGAGACCCAGTACTTC. Its protein is CASSQGRAGETQYF.

Details on this clone: A read error may account for a junction end that differs from germline. The chain employs TRBV30 and TRBJ2-3; 8 nucleotides line up with TRBD1. CDR3 length: 16 residues. Per the germline V gene, CDR1 is GTSNPN and CDR2 is SVGIG (reference sequence). CDR3 region: CAWSPRHQGTGSKRDF. The CDR3 nucleotides read TGTGCCTGGAGTCCCAGACATCAGGGGACAGGCTCCAAACGGGATTTT.

This clone was recorded a few times. The germline gene is not matched at one end of the junction; a read error may be the cause. The chain combines TRBV19 with TRBJ1-2, with D possibly TRBD1 on 5 matching bases. In germline, CDR1 is LNHDA, CDR2 SQIVND (reference sequence). The CDR3 contains 13 residues. Here the CDR3 reads CDRALGGNYGYTF. The CDR3 coding sequence is TGTGACCGCGCATTGGGGGGGAACTATGGCTACACATTC.

The chain links TRBV7-8 to TRBJ1-5; D gene uncertain. V dropped 3 bases and J dropped 6 bases, with 9 bases sitting between them. The germline V gene has CDR1 SGHVS and CDR2 FQNEAQ. The CDR3 length is 13 residues. DNA for the CDR3: TGTGCCAGCAGCTTTTCTAGAATTCAGCCCCAGCATTTT. Translating gives CASSFSRIQPQHF.

This chain joins TRBV30 and TRBJ1-3; possible D gene TRBD1, 5 bases. V was clipped by 5 bases and J by 0 bases, with 11 bases between them. This CDR3 contains 14 residues. Germline values: CDR1 GTSNPN, CDR2 SVGIG (reference sequence). The CDR3 DNA sequence: TGTGCCTGGGTAACGACAGTCTCTGGAAACACCATATATTTT. This translates into CAWVTTVSGNTIYF.

The V gene is TRBV5-1, the J gene TRBJ2-2, with no clear D. The V end was cut by 7 bases, the J end by 6 bases, with 16 bases between. The CDR3 loop spans 14 amino acids. Germline CDR1 and CDR2: SGHRS and YFSETQ. In nucleotides, the CDR3 is TGCGCCAGCTACCCTGACTTAAGAGCCGGGGAGCTGTTTTTT. Translating it yields CASYPDLRAGELFF.

The V and J genes are TRBV27 and TRBJ2-5; 9 bases are shared with TRBD2. Germline V lookup: CDR1 MNHEY, CDR2 SMNVEV (reference sequence). V lost 2 bases, J lost 5 bases, and 6 bases stayed unmatched. The CDR3 sequence is 15 residues long. As DNA, the CDR3 is TGTGCCAGCAGTTTAGGCGGGAGGGCGGGGGAGACCCAGTACTTC. Its translation is CASSLGGRAGETQYF.

The chain is built from TRBV30 and TRBJ1-2; D gene unclear. V lost 0 bases and J 4 bases, leaving 9 bases between the germline ends. The CDR3 has 13 residues. CDR1 is GTSNPN and CDR2 is SVGIG in the germline V gene (reference sequence). This chain's CDR3 is CAWSVKPLYGYTF. The CDR3 coding sequence is TGTGCCTGGAGTGTGAAGCCCCTCTATGGCTACACCTTC.

V usage is TRBV15 and J usage is TRBJ2-2, with 13 bases fitting TRBD2. Germline V gene lookup returns CDR1 LNHNV and CDR2 YYDKDF (reference sequence). The CDR3 covers 16 residues. With 2 bases clipped from V and 5 bases from J, the junction kept 2 bases outside the gene matches. In DNA, the CDR3 is TGTGCCACCAGCAGAAGGACTAGCGGGAGTACCGGGGAGCTGTTTTTT. This translates into CATSRRTSGSTGELFF.

This clone was seen only once. This rearrangement joins TRBV20-1 to TRBJ1-1, with TRBD1 as a possible D gene (5 bases). Germline V gene data show CDR1 as DFQATT and CDR2 as SNEGSKA (reference sequence). This CDR3 comprises 10 residues. The CDR3 sequence is CSAAGLGAFF. The DNA for the CDR3 is TGCAGCGCCGCAGGGCTGGGGGCTTTCTTT.

The J gene is TRBJ2-1, the V gene TRBV19; 7 bases are shared with TRBD1. The CDR3 has 14 residues. V lost 4 bases and J lost 7; bases outside the gene matches: 7. From germline, CDR1 is LNHDA and CDR2 SQIVND (reference sequence). The CDR3 region has the DNA TGTGCCAGTAGTAACAGGGGTTCGAGGAATGAGCAGTTCTTC. Its translation is CASSNRGSRNEQFF.

This clone was recorded a few times. The J gene is TRBJ2-1, the V gene TRBV19; TRBD2 might be the D (6 bases). Looked up from germline, CDR1 is LNHDA and CDR2 is SQIVND (reference sequence). The CDR3 spans 15 residues. V was pared by 4 bases and J by 0 bases, with 10 bases between. The CDR3 DNA sequence: TGTGCCAGTAGTACGGGCGGGGACTCCTACAATGAGCAGTTCTTC. Translating it yields CASSTGGDSYNEQFF.

The CDR3 sequence: CASSSDWTDEQYF. CDR3 DNA: TGTGCCAGCAGCTCGGATTGGACAGACGAGCAGTACTTC. J is TRBJ2-7 and V is TRBV7-2; possible D gene TRBD1, 6 bases. Germline loops: CDR1 SGHTA, CDR2 FQGNSA. Trimming left V 4 bases short and J 5 bases short, with 12 bases between. The CDR3 is made up of 13 amino acids.

The J gene is TRBJ2-3, the V gene TRBV10-1; maybe TRBD2 (5 bases). The V gene lost 8 bases and the J gene lost 0 bases, with 18 bases spanning the gap. Germline V gene data show CDR1 as WNHNN and CDR2 as SYGVQD (reference sequence). This CDR3 comprises 16 residues. CDR3 loop: CASLPSSSPSTDTQYF. DNA of the CDR3: TGCGCCAGCCTACCTTCTAGCAGTCCTAGCACAGATACGCAGTATTTT.

In this sample, this clone turned up a few times. This chain joins TRBV27 and TRBJ1-5; 7 nucleotides line up with TRBD1. Trimming at V came to 4 bases and at J to 9 bases, leaving 9 bases not matched to a gene. Germline lookup yields CDR1 MNHEY and CDR2 SMNVEV (reference sequence). The length of the CDR3 is 14 residues. Here the CDR3 DNA reads TGTGCCAGCAGTTCTGACAGGGATAGCTGGCCCCAGCATTTT. Translation: CASSSDRDSWPQHF.

The V gene is TRBV9, the J gene TRBJ1-3; 7 bases are shared with TRBD1. The CDR3 spans 16 residues. Germline CDR1 reads SGDLS; CDR2 reads YYNGEE. Trimming took 4 bases from V and 0 from J; bases not matched to a gene: 7. The CDR3 nucleotides are TGTGCCAGCAGCCTGCCACACAGGGGCTCTGGAAACACCATATATTTT. Its translation is CASSLPHRGSGNTIYF.

The chain has TRBV15 and TRBJ2-5, with D tentatively TRBD2 (5 bases). Per germline, CDR1 LNHNV and CDR2 YYDKDF (reference sequence). The CDR3 totals 13 residues. The V end lost 6 bases, the J end lost 2 bases, and 10 bases lay between the germline ends. CDR3 sequence reads: CATRGSGQETQYF. Here the CDR3 DNA reads TGTGCCACCAGGGGCAGCGGACAAGAGACCCAGTACTTC.

CDR3 DNA sequence: TGTGCCATCAGTGAAGCTAGGGGCATGAACACTGAAGCTTTCTTT. Translated, it gives CAISEARGMNTEAFF. The J gene is TRBJ1-1, the V gene TRBV10-3; D is perhaps TRBD1 (5 bases). Germline lookup yields CDR1 ENHRY and CDR2 SYGVKD. CDR3 size: 15 residues. The germline V and J ends were trimmed by 3 bases and 0 bases, with 11 bases remaining between them.

The chain combines TRBV30 with TRBJ1-5, with D unclear. The CDR3 contains 13 residues. Between the trimmed V and J ends, which lost 5 bases and 4 bases, there was a span of 12 bases. Germline CDR1 is GTSNPN and CDR2 is SVGIG (reference sequence). The CDR3 DNA follows: TGTGCCTGGGGTAGCGGTGCTAATCAGCCCCAGCATTTT. It yields the protein CAWGSGANQPQHF. Full variable domain (missing parts from reference TRBV30 and TRBJ1-5): SQTIHQWPATLVQPVGSPLSLECTVEGTSNPNLYWYRQAAGRGLQLLFYSVGIGQISSEVPQNLSASRPQDRQFILSSKKLLLSDSGFYLCAWGSGANQPQHFGDGTRLSIL.

This chain connects TRBV5-4 to TRBJ2-6; D might be TRBD1 (6 bases). The ends were cut back, 3 bases at V and 0 bases at J, with 10 bases in the middle. Germline CDR1 is SGHNT and CDR2 is YYREEE (reference sequence). CDR3 length equals 16 residues. The CDR3 is CASSSGQNSGANVLTF. CDR3 in DNA: TGTGCCAGCAGCTCTGGACAGAACTCTGGGGCCAACGTCCTGACTTTC.

This clone appeared a few times. This rearrangement joins TRBV5-4 to TRBJ2-6, with D uncertain. There are 16 residues in the CDR3. Between the trimmed V and J ends, which lost 2 bases and 1 base, there was a span of 10 bases. Looked up from germline, CDR1 is SGHNT and CDR2 is YYREEE (reference sequence). This CDR3 is CASSLARASGANVLTF. The CDR3 coding sequence is TGTGCCAGCAGCTTAGCCCGCGCATCTGGGGCCAACGTCCTGACTTTC.

The chain carries TRBV7-9 and TRBJ2-3, with 10 nucleotides matching TRBD1. The CDR3 spans 13 residues. V trimming: 3 bases; J trimming: 6 bases; junction bases outside the gene matches: 0. Germline CDR1 SEHNR, CDR2 FQNEAQ (reference sequence). The CDR3 sequence is CASSLTGGDTQYF. DNA for the CDR3: TGTGCCAGCAGCTTGACAGGGGGCGATACGCAGTATTTT.

This rearrangement joins TRBV11-1 to TRBJ2-7; TRBD1 matches 9 bases. The CDR3 contains 13 residues. The V gene's germline CDR1 is SGHAT and CDR2 FQDESV (reference sequence). J gave up 7 bases and V 6 bases, and 7 bases lay outside the gene matches. In DNA, the CDR3 is TGTGCCAGCAGTACATGGACAGGGGATGAGCAGTACTTC. Amino acids: CASSTWTGDEQYF.

The CDR3 coding sequence is TGCGCCAGCAGCTTGACAGGACAGAACGAGCAGTACTTC. Its translation: CASSLTGQNEQYF. The V and J genes are TRBV5-1 and TRBJ2-7, with D possibly TRBD1 on 6 matching bases. Germline V gene data show CDR1 as SGHRS and CDR2 as YFSETQ. Trimming pared 1 base from V and 5 bases from J, leaving 10 bases between. The CDR3 runs to 13 residues.

This clone was detected only a few times. The chain links TRBV29-1 to TRBJ1-2; D might be TRBD1 (6 bases). Trimming left V 7 bases short and J 4 bases short, with 16 bases between. The CDR3 contains 13 residues. The germline CDR1 and CDR2 sequences are SQVTM and ANQGSEA. The CDR3 coding sequence is TGCAGCGCCGTGACCAGGGGTAGCTATGGCTACACCTTC. It encodes CSAVTRGSYGYTF.

V gene TRBV19 combines with J gene TRBJ2-2, with D perhaps matching TRBD2 (7 bases). Trimming removed 6 bases at V and 0 bases at J, with 11 bases between. There are 15 residues in the CDR3. CDR1 and CDR2 (germline): LNHDA, SQIVND (reference sequence). The CDR3, as DNA: TGTGCCAGTAGGGCGGGGGCCGCGAACACCGGGGAGCTGTTTTTT. Encoded protein: CASRAGAANTGELFF.

This sequence joins TRBV7-2 and TRBJ1-2; TRBD1 might be the D (5 bases). Trimming pared 5 bases from V and 8 bases from J, leaving 21 bases between. The CDR3 extends over 15 amino acids. Germline-derived CDR1 and CDR2 are SGHTA and FQGNSA. The CDR3 DNA sequence: TGTGCCAGCAGCGGGCTCGGGGGGACGGCTGGCGGCTACACCTTC. Translating gives CASSGLGGTAGGYTF.

V usage is TRBV10-3 and J usage is TRBJ1-2; D gene ambiguous. CDR1 and CDR2 from the germline V gene are ENHRY and SYGVKD. The CDR3 loop spans 17 amino acids. With 0 bases removed from V and 5 bases from J, the gap between germline ends came to 19 bases. The CDR3 reads CAISESSAAGPVYGYTF. DNA for the CDR3: TGTGCCATCAGTGAGTCGTCTGCTGCGGGCCCCGTTTATGGCTACACCTTC.

There are a few counts of this clone. The chain is built from TRBV9 and TRBJ1-2, with TRBD1 identical over 7 bases. After removal of 4 bases from V and 2 bases from J, the junction contained 5 bases not matched to a gene. The CDR3 consists of 14 residues. The germline V gene encodes CDR1 SGDLS and CDR2 YYNGEE. CDR3 in DNA: TGTGCCAGCAGCTCGACAGGGCCCAACTATGGCTACACCTTC. This codes for CASSSTGPNYGYTF. Based on the CDR3 plus reference TRBV9 and TRBJ1-2, the full variable domain is DSGVTQTPKHLITATGQRVTLRCSPRSGDLSVYWYQQSLDQGLQFLIQYYNGEERAKGNILERFSAQQFPDLHSELNLSSLELGDSALYFCASSSTGPNYGYTFGSGTRLTVV.